The rows below give T cell receptor beta chains drawn from one sample of a study of shared clonotypes between healthy human individuals. Sequencing used immunoSEQ multiplex PCR; TCRdb keeps in-frame clones, though not all of them. The table includes approximately 330,000 clones, about 70% detected once. Sequencing was performed on memory CD4+ T cells sorted from blood. The receptors originated from a man aged 30-40 years in good health. Both conserved end residues are part of each CDR3. A D gene is named only where the DNA matches it firmly. The size field is filled for only some rows; it gives once, few, many or a size class.

many	TRBJ1-1	-	TRBV29-1	TGCAGCGTTCAACCTACCCCCGGGAACACTGAAGCTTTCTTT	CSVQPTPGNTEAFF
-	TRBJ2-5	-	TRBV28	TGTGCCAGCAGTTTCGTGGCAGAAGAGACCCAGTACTTC	CASSFVAEETQYF
-	TRBJ2-2	-	TRBV7-2	TGTGCCAGCAGCTCGGGCCGGGACCACACCGGGGAGCTGTTTTTT	CASSSGRDHTGELFF
many	TRBJ2-5	-	TRBV5-1	TGCGCCAGCAGCTTGGACTTTAATCCGGAGACCCAGTACTTC	CASSLDFNPETQYF
-	TRBJ2-3	TRBD1	TRBV30	TGTGCCTGGAGTCCCATAGGGACAGACAGATTAAGCACAGATACGCAGTATTTT	CAWSPIGTDRLSTDTQYF
once	TRBJ1-5	-	TRBV2	TGTGCCAGCAGTGAACGGGGACCTAGCAATCAGCCCCAGCATTTT	CASSERGPSNQPQHF
-	TRBJ2-1	TRBD2	TRBV19	TGTGCCAGTAGTCGGCTAGCGGGAGAGTCTTATGAGCAGTTCTTC	CASSRLAGESYEQFF
few	TRBJ2-7	TRBD2	TRBV6-5	TGTGCCAGCCGGGGGGGATATGGGTCCTACGAGCAGTACTTC	CASRGGYGSYEQYF
-	TRBJ2-7	-	TRBV5-5	TGTGCCAGCAGCTTGTTTCCGGGACCAGGCTCCTACGAGCAGTACTTC	CASSLFPGPGSYEQYF
-	TRBJ2-4	-	TRBV6-5	TGTGCCAGCAGTTACCTCGACGCCACACCGGTCAAGTACTTC	CASSYLDATPVKYF
-	TRBJ2-3	TRBD2	TRBV2	TGTGCCAGCAGTGGGACTAGACGCACAGATACGCAGTATTTT	CASSGTRRTDTQYF
few	TRBJ1-3	-	TRBV18	TGTGCCAGCTCACCACCGTCCACGAACTCTGGAAACACCATATATTTT	CASSPPSTNSGNTIYF
few	TRBJ1-1	-	TRBV2	TGTGCCAGCAGTGAAAGGGGTCCAGGGTCTGAAGCTTTCTTT	CASSERGPGSEAFF
many	TRBJ2-7	TRBD1	TRBV10-3	TGTGCCATCACCGAGACAGGGGGCTACGAGCAGTACTTC	CAITETGGYEQYF
-	TRBJ2-3	TRBD1	TRBV5-4	TGTGCCAGCAGCTACACAGGGGTTACAGATACGCAGTATTTT	CASSYTGVTDTQYF
few	TRBJ2-7	TRBD2	TRBV7-9	TGTGCCAGCAGCTTAGGGGGACTAGCGGGAACCCCCCACGAGCAGTACTTC	CASSLGGLAGTPHEQYF
-	TRBJ2-1	-	TRBV5-1	TGCGCCAGCAGCGCGCCCGGACTGAGCTCCTACAATGAGCAGTTCTTC	CASSAPGLSSYNEQFF
-	TRBJ1-3	-	TRBV14	TGTGCCAGCAGTCAAGAAGTAGCGGGCCTTGGAAACACCATATATTTT	CASSQEVAGLGNTIYF
-	TRBJ1-5	TRBD1	TRBV19	TGTGCCAGTAGTATGCTAGGGACAGGGGACGGTCAGCCCCAGCATTTT	CASSMLGTGDGQPQHF
-	TRBJ1-3	-	TRBV7-2	TGTGCCAGCAGCTTATCGGGGGCCCGCTCTGGAAACACCATATATTTT	CASSLSGARSGNTIYF
-	TRBJ1-2	-	TRBV15	TGTGCCACCAGCAGAGGGCGGGGTGGAAACTATGGCTACACCTTC	CATSRGRGGNYGYTF
-	TRBJ2-7	-	TRBV18	TGTGCCAGCTCACTAGACCCCGGGTTCCCCTACGAGCAGTACTTC	CASSLDPGFPYEQYF
-	TRBJ2-7	-	TRBV28	TGTGCCAGCAGTAAGGGAGGTTCCGAGCAGTACTTC	CASSKGGSEQYF
few	TRBJ2-3	TRBD2	TRBV6-1	TGTGCCAGCAGCGAACGGGTAGCGGGATGGGGGGATACGCAGTATTTT	CASSERVAGWGDTQYF
-	TRBJ2-5	-	TRBV18	TGTGCCAGCTCACCACCCCCGGGAGAGACCCAGTACTTC	CASSPPPGETQYF
-	TRBJ2-5	TRBD1	TRBV4-2	TGTGCCAGCAGCCATCTCAGGGGGGAGACCCAGTACTTC	CASSHLRGETQYF
-	TRBJ1-2	TRBD1	TRBV25-1	TGTGCCAGCAGTACCACAGCCGGGACAGGGGAGGGCTACACCTTC	CASSTTAGTGEGYTF
few	TRBJ2-7	-	TRBV2	TGTGCCAGCAGCCCGTCGGGACGGAGCTCCTACGAGCAGTACTTC	CASSPSGRSSYEQYF
-	TRBJ1-3	-	TRBV18	TGTGCCAGCTCACTTAACTTTGGGGGTCCTTCTGGAAACATCATATATTTT	CASSLNFGGPSGNIIYF
once	TRBJ1-4	-	TRBV6-4	TGTGCCAGCAGTGGGGAACGTAATGAAAAACTGTTTTTT	CASSGERNEKLFF
-	TRBJ2-7	-	TRBV14	TGTGCCAGCAGCCAAGTTAAAGCCGGACCCGGCTACGAGCAGTACTTC	CASSQVKAGPGYEQYF
-	TRBJ2-2	TRBD1	TRBV25-1	TGTGCCAGCAGTGGACAGGGAAACACCGGGGAGCTGTTTTTT	CASSGQGNTGELFF